These T cell receptor beta chains were read from a single sample in a study of T cell repertoires in cytomegalovirus infection. TCRdb passed the reads through MiXCR, listing each CDR3 protein once. This table holds roughly 990,000 distinct CDR3 sequences, around 32% found once. For these receptors, no antigen is known. Here the sequenced sample was cultured CD8+ T cells from PBMCs, taken from culture after CMV antigen stimulation. These receptors originate from a human donor in good health (CMV status not recorded). Some clones in this sample may be carry-over from other donors' samples. Each CDR3 is given with its conserved first and last residue. The order of the fields is J gene, V gene, CDR3 length, CDR3 protein.

J: TRBJ2-1
V: TRBV7-9
length: 16
CDR3: CASSTQGGLSYNEQFF

J: TRBJ1-1
V: TRBV12-3/TRBV12-4
length: 13
CDR3: CASSLGERTEAFF

J: TRBJ1-6
V: TRBV4-2
length: 17
CDR3: CASSQPPGGGLGSPLHF

J: TRBJ2-1
V: TRBV6-2/TRBV6-3
length: 16
CDR3: CASNRGRLARYNEQFF

J: TRBJ1-2
V: TRBV20-1
length: 16
CDR3: CSARGGHLGQHYGYTF

J: TRBJ2-7
V: TRBV5-6
length: 14
CDR3: CASSSGTSAYEQYF

J: TRBJ1-4
V: TRBV9
length: 17
CDR3: CASSPSLAGPTNEKLFF

J: TRBJ2-1
V: TRBV6-6
length: 17
CDR3: CASSYFVPPRSYNEQFF

J: TRBJ1-2
V: TRBV4-1
length: 14
CDR3: CASSQEGVGYGYTF

J: TRBJ2-2
V: TRBV28
length: 15
CDR3: CASSLQGRNTGELFF

J: TRBJ2-1
V: TRBV29-1
length: 11
CDR3: CSVVYSGEQFF

J: TRBJ2-1
V: TRBV2
length: 12
CDR3: CAIQQGPHEQFF

J: TRBJ2-6
V: TRBV2
length: 11
CDR3: CASMSGQGTTF

J: TRBJ1-1
V: TRBV2
length: 16
CDR3: CASSEGGLDLDTEAFF

J: TRBJ2-7
V: TRBV7-6
length: 15
CDR3: CASSLATVSAYEQYF

J: TRBJ1-2
V: TRBV2
length: 13
CDR3: CARPGQGPYGYTF

J: TRBJ2-7
V: TRBV7-8
length: 18
CDR3: CASSSNLRIPGQSYEQYF